Listed below are T cell receptor beta chains from one sample, sequenced in a study of T cell changes during pregnancy in multiple sclerosis. The data were produced by immunoSEQ multiplex PCR, yet TCRdb's version contains in-frame clones alone and is incomplete. Here the sample spans 50,000 to 75,000 clones, over 85% being singletons. The sample in question was peripheral blood, obtained in the first trimester of pregnancy. These receptor sequences come from a female donor in good health, enrolled as a control in a pregnancy study. The conserved cysteine and the conserved F or W are not part of the CDR3 here.

14	TRBJ2-4	TRBV7-3	ASSLRREGVQNIQY
12	TRBJ2-2	TRBV30	AWSGNSETGELF
13	TRBJ1-2	TRBV5-1	ASSLSQGANYGYT
13	TRBJ2-7	TRBV5-7	ASSVGTGRRYEQY
14	TRBJ2-7	TRBV7-2	ASSLLSGTGGYEQY
11	TRBJ2-7	TRBV2	ASSEALLQYQY
13	TRBJ1-2	TRBV6-6	ASTLGQGPNYGYT
12	TRBJ1-3	TRBV11-3	ASSLNRGGNTIY
13	TRBJ2-1	TRBV7-2	ASSIRGQSYNEQF
11	TRBJ2-5	TRBV18	ASSTDNQETQY
11	TRBJ1-5	TRBV10-1	ANRGHSNQPQH
12	TRBJ2-1	TRBV6-5	ASSRTSPYNEQF
12	TRBJ2-1	TRBV5-5	ASSSVLSYNEQF
11	TRBJ2-2	TRBV7-2	ASSLLVWGELF
11	TRBJ1-2	TRBV7-9	ASTMAGGDGYT
11	TRBJ2-3	TRBV2	ASSESRGDTQY
12	TRBJ2-3	TRBV10-3	AISERGLTDTQY
13	TRBJ2-5	TRBV7-2	ASSLAVGGGETQY
14	TRBJ2-3	TRBV6-6	ASSSPAGVSLDTQY
15	TRBJ2-3	TRBV14	ASSPRIADRGTDTQY
13	TRBJ1-2	TRBV19	ASSIYPTRGYGYT
11	TRBJ2-5	TRBV7-3	ASSPDGTSDQY
11	TRBJ2-3	TRBV19	ASSSEFTDTQY
9	TRBJ2-4	TRBV11-3	ASRTKNIQY
13	TRBJ2-2	TRBV4-1	ASGGLAGGFGELF
13	TRBJ2-1	TRBV6-6	ASSRGGVRYNEQF
13	TRBJ1-2	TRBV4-2	ASSQERGGDYGYT